This T cell receptor beta chain was profiled in a study of blood T cell repertoires in COVID-19. Study-level background: The origin of the acute and convalescent COVID-19 samples was the United States, Italy and Spain. Sample material is recorded as cDNA or gDNA derived from T cells, B-cell-depleted T cells, or PBMCs.

The V end lost 5 bases, the J end lost 1 base, and 14 bases lay between the germline ends. Germline V gives CDR1 SEHNR, CDR2 FQNEAQ (reference sequence). The CDR3 contains 15 residues. Source study methods: The authors estimated nucleated cell counts from reference gene primer amplification. Produced via immunoSEQ multiplex PCR; TCRdb's table is partial and in-frame only. V and J calls and clone size are given by that table; D and trimming were obtained from the DNA. The data contain over 40,000 clones, about 86% of them singletons. The sequence was collected from a woman aged 80 or over with acute or convalescent COVID-19. The genes are TRBV7-9 and TRBJ1-1; no definite D call. The sample consisted of peripheral blood. In nucleotides, the CDR3 is TGTGCCAGCAGCCCGGACCTCGCGGGGAACACTGAAGCTTTCTTT. Translation: CASSPDLAGNTEAFF.